This T cell receptor (beta chain) was documented in a study of blood T cell repertoires in COVID-19. Study information: Both acute and convalescent COVID-19 samples were obtained from the United States, Italy and Spain.

Participant age was roughly 18 to 95 years, and participants resided in approximately 24 US areas. Assignments of participants to cohorts depended upon their own reported clinical history. TCRdb's table, derived via immunoSEQ multiplex PCR, lists solely in-frame clones and lacks some. The table lists some 210,000 clones, around 90% of them singletons. Material: PBMCs or T cells enriched from blood (not recorded which). This TCR came from a man aged 18 to 30 with acute COVID-19.

The CDR3 DNA sequence: TGCGCCAGCAGCCAAGATCCCCAGGGAGGCTATGGCTACACCTTC. Encoded protein: CASSQDPQGGYGYTF. This chain uses TRBV4-1 with TRBJ1-2; a weak D match, TRBD1 (5 bases). In germline, CDR1 is MGHRA, CDR2 YSYEKL. This CDR3 comprises 15 residues. Trimming shortened V by 0 bases and J by 4 bases, and 12 bases separated the two germline ends.